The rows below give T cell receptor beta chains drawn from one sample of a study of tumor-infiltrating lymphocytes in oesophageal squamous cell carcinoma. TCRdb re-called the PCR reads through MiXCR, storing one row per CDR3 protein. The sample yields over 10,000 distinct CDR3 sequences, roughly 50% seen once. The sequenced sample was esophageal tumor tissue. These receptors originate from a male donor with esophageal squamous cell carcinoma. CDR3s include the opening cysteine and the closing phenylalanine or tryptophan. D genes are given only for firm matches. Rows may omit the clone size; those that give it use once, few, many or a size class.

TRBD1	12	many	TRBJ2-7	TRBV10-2	CASRDRGREQYF	TGCGCCAGCAGGGACAGGGGGCGGGAGCAGTACTTC
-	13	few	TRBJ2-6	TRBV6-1	CASVYSGANVLTF	TGTGCCAGCGTGTACTCTGGGGCCAACGTCCTGACTTTC
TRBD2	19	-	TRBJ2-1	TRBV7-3	CASSLLGTSGRGVVNEQFF	TGTGCCAGCAGCTTACTCGGGACTAGCGGGAGGGGGGTTGTCAATGAGCAGTTCTTC
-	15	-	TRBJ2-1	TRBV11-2	CASSLERGSLNEQFF	TGTGCCAGCAGCTTAGAACGAGGGAGCCTCAATGAGCAGTTCTTC
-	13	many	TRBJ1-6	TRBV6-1	CASSSQENSPLHF	TGTGCCAGCAGTTCCCAGGAGAATTCACCCCTCCACTTT
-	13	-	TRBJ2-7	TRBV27	CASRGAGRNEQYF	TGTGCCAGCCGGGGAGCAGGGAGAAACGAGCAGTACTTC
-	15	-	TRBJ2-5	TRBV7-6	CASSSAGADQETQYF	TGTGCCAGCAGTTCAGCGGGCGCAGACCAAGAGACCCAGTACTTC
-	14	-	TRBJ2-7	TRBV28	CASSRTFAAYEQYF	TGTGCCAGCAGCCGAACCTTCGCCGCCTACGAGCAGTACTTC
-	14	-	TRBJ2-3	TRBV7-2	CASSWRERTDTQYF	TGTGCCAGCAGCTGGCGAGAGCGCACAGATACGCAGTATTTT
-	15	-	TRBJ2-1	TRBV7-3	CASSSIGGSYNEQFF	TGTGCCAGCAGCAGTATAGGGGGGTCCTACAATGAGCAGTTCTTC
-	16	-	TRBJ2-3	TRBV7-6	CASSSPLTLSTDTQYF	TGTGCCAGCAGCTCTCCACTTACCCTTAGCACAGATACGCAGTATTTT
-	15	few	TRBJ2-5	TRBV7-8	CASSFNGQLQETQYF	TGTGCCAGCAGCTTTAACGGACAGCTTCAAGAGACCCAGTACTTC
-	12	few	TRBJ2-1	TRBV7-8	CASSLGTNEQFF	TGTGCCAGCAGCTTAGGCACCAATGAGCAGTTCTTC
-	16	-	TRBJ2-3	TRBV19	CASSSTPSRGADTQYF	TGTGCCAGTAGTTCGACCCCTAGTCGTGGCGCAGATACGCAGTATTTT
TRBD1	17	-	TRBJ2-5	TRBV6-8	CASSYDRGHRPYNEQYF	TGTGCCAGCAGTTACGACAGGGGGCACCGTCCCTACAATGAGCAGTACTTC
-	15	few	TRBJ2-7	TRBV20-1	CSAGESGTASSEQYF	TGCAGTGCGGGCGAATCCGGGACTGCCTCCTCCGAGCAGTACTTC
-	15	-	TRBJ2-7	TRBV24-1	CATSEEGEGDNEQYF	TGTGCCACCAGTGAAGAGGGTGAAGGTGACAACGAGCAGTACTTC
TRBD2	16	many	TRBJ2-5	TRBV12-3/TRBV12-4	CASSATSEGNQETQYF	TGTGCCAGCAGCGCGACTAGCGAGGGCAACCAAGAGACCCAGTACTTC
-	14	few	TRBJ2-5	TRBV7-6	CASSFSPGQETQYF	TGTGCTAGCAGCTTTTCGCCCGGGCAAGAGACCCAGTACTTC
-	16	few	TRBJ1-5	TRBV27	CASSSQPGLGNQPQHF	TGTGCCAGCAGTTCTCAACCAGGGCTGGGCAATCAGCCCCAGCATTTT
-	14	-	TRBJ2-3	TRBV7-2	CASSAAAGTDTQYF	TGTGCCAGCAGCGCTGCCGCTGGCACAGATACGCAGTATTTT
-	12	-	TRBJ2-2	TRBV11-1	CASSRPGRELFF	TGTGCCAGCAGCCGCCCCGGCCGGGAGCTGTTTTTT
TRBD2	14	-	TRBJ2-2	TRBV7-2	CASSEAGGTGELFF	TGTGCCAGCAGCGAAGCGGGAGGAACCGGGGAGCTGTTTTTT
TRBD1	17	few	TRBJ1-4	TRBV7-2	CASSPRDRGRVGEKLFF	TGTGCCAGCAGCCCCCGGGACAGGGGGCGAGTCGGGGAAAAACTGTTTTTT
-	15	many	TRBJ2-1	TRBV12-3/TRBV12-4	CASGALAGSYNEQFF	TGTGCCAGCGGTGCGTTGGCGGGATCCTACAATGAGCAGTTCTTC
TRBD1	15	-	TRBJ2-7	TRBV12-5	CASGLQNRGRVRQYF	TGTGCTAGTGGTTTGCAGAACAGGGGGCGTGTTAGGCAGTACTTC
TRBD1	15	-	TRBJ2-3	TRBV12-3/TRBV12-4	CASKDRVLNTGELYF	TGTGCCAGCAAAGACAGGGTTCTCAACACCGGGGAGCTGTATTTT
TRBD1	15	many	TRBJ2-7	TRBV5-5	CASRAQGAASGEQYF	TGTGCCAGCAGGGCACAGGGGGCAGCATCAGGCGAGCAGTACTTC
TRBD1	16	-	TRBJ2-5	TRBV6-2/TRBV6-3	CASSYGGRGPIETQYF	TGTGCCAGCAGTTACGGCGGCAGGGGGCCTATTGAGACCCAGTACTTC
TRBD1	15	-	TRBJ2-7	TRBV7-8	CASSPRQGPSYEQYF	TGTGCCAGCAGCCCAAGACAGGGTCCCTCCTACGAGCAGTACTTC
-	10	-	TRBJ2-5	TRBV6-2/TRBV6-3	CASSYGVPHF	TGTGCCAGCAGTTACGGAGTCCCGCACTTC
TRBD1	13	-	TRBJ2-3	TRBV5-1	CASRRGRTDTQYF	TGCGCCAGCAGGAGGGGGCGCACAGATACGCAGTATTTT
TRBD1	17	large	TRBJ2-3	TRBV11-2	CASSFRGGQGSTDTQYF	TGTGCCAGCAGCTTCCGCGGTGGACAGGGAAGCACAGATACGCAGTATTTT
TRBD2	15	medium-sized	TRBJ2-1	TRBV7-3	CASSLSLAGGSEQFF	TGTGCCAGCAGCTTAAGCCTAGCGGGAGGAAGTGAGCAGTTCTTC
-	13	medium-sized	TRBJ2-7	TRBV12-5	CASGSGVIYEQYF	TGTGCTAGTGGTTCAGGGGTTATCTACGAGCAGTACTTC
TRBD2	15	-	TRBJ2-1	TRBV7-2	CASSLVAGGPNEQFF	TGTGCCAGCAGCTTAGTAGCGGGAGGGCCAAATGAGCAGTTCTTC
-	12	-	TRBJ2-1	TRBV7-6	CASSFRLQEQFF	TGTGCCAGCAGCTTCCGACTACAGGAGCAGTTCTTC
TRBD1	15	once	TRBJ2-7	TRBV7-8	CASSVIRDRGHEQYF	TGTGCCAGCAGCGTCATCCGGGACAGGGGCCACGAGCAGTACTTC
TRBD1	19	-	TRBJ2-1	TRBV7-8	CASSLGVGGQGSSYNEQFF	TGTGCCAGCAGCTTGGGTGTGGGGGGACAGGGGAGCTCCTACAATGAGCAGTTCTTC
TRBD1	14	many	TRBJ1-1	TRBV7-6	CASSQDRVNTEAFF	TGTGCCAGCAGCCAGGACAGGGTGAACACTGAAGCTTTCTTT
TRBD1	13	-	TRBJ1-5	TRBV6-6	CASRTGSGQPQHF	TGTGCCAGCAGGACAGGGTCGGGTCAGCCCCAGCATTTT
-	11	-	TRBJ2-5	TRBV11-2	CASSLQARQYF	TGTGCCAGCAGTTTGCAGGCACGGCAGTACTTC